This TCR beta chain was sequenced in a study of Graves' ophthalmopathy and Graves' hyperthyroidism. The wider study: There was a collection of peripheral blood at initial diagnosis, before any treatment.

CDR3 length: 15 residues. V was pared by 1 base and J by 0 bases, with 7 bases between. CDR1 and CDR2 (germline): SEHNR, FQNEAQ (reference sequence). For repertoire sequencing, the TCR beta CDR3 regions were amplified from RNA transcripts. Second-round multiplex PCR came after first-round RT-PCR with HTBI primers. TCRdb itself ran the multiplex PCR reads through MiXCR, one entry per CDR3 protein. The sample shows 200,000 to 250,000 distinct CDR3 sequences, less than 55% of them seen only once. All donors with ophthalmopathy were recorded as having moderate-to-severe activity, CAS ≥3, NOSPECS ≥4 and a duration under 3 months.

The chain employs TRBV7-9 and TRBJ1-5; D unresolved. The receptor was derived from an adult man with Graves' ophthalmopathy. Sequencing was carried out using peripheral blood. CDR3: CASSLGSYSNQPQHF. The CDR3 DNA follows: TGTGCCAGCAGCTTAGGCAGTTATAGCAATCAGCCCCAGCATTTT.